The clone carrying this T cell receptor (beta chain) was counted ten times or more. The ends were cut back, 8 bases at V and 1 base at J, with 4 bases in the middle. Germline V gives CDR1 KGHDR, CDR2 SFDVKD. The CDR3 is 12 amino acids. The data derive from a study of identical twins. Each CDR3 protein gets one entry after TCRdb re-called the 5' RACE reads with MiXCR. In the table there are about 700,000 distinct CDR3 sequences, approximately 6% of which are singletons. The chain has TRBV24-1 and TRBJ2-2; D gene ambiguous. This receptor was taken from a man in his late teens or twenties in good health. Material: naive T cells sorted from blood. CDR3 in amino acids: CATTQNTGELFF. Here the CDR3 DNA reads TGTGCCACCACCCAGAACACCGGGGAGCTGTTTTTT.